What follows are 29 T cell receptor beta chains derived from one specimen sequenced in a study of beta chain features in type 1 diabetes. The whole isolated RNA underwent reverse transcription, so sequencing captured expressed TCRB transcripts. The protocol was immunoSEQ multiplex PCR, while the TCRdb copy is restricted to in-frame clones and leaves out a portion. The data show over 65,000 clones, 25% to 35% seen once. The sequenced material came from stem cell memory CD4+ T cells from blood. The origin of the receptors is a woman younger than 35 in good health.

This clone has a handful of counts. The CDR3 region has the DNA TGTGCCAGCAGTCCGGCCGGGACACCGCCCGGGGAGACCCAGTACTTC. It translates to CASSPAGTPPGETQYF. The chain employs TRBV7-9 and TRBJ2-5, with D perhaps TRBD1 (6 bases). The CDR3 sequence is 16 residues long. From germline, CDR1 is SEHNR and CDR2 FQNEAQ (reference sequence). Trimming pared 6 bases from V and 5 bases from J, leaving 22 bases between.

The genes are TRBV11-2 and TRBJ1-2; the match to TRBD1 covers 7 bases. J was trimmed by 10 bases and V by 5 bases; bases with no gene match: 13. This CDR3 comprises 14 residues. The V gene's germline CDR1 is SGHAT and CDR2 FQNNGV. CDR3 nucleotides: TGTGCCAGCAGCCCACGCCGGGACAGACCTTCCTACACCTTC. Its translation: CASSPRRDRPSYTF.

This chain's CDR3 is CASSGGLAGGDTQYF. The CDR3 bases are TGTGCCAGCAGTGGGGGACTAGCGGGAGGAGATACGCAGTATTTT. The chain is built from TRBV2 and TRBJ2-3, with TRBD2 matching over 15 bases. Germline V CDR1 and CDR2: SNHLY, FYNNEI. This CDR3 spans 15 amino acids. V was pared by 4 bases and J by 5 bases, with 1 base of the junction left unmatched.

The V and J genes are TRBV1 and TRBJ1-2; the table's TRBD1 call for D was not verified on the DNA. TRBV1 is deemed a pseudogene. This CDR3 has 18 residues. The CDR3 bases are TGCACCAGCAGCCAAGCCACGGAGAAGGTTCACAGGAATTATGGCTACACCTTC. Its protein is CTSSQATEKVHRNYGYTF.

This clone was counted a single time. Other DNA sequences within the sample encode an identical CDR3. V gene TRBV5-1 combines with J gene TRBJ1-1, with D maybe TRBD1 (5 bases). Trimming removed 0 bases at V and 5 bases at J, with 11 bases between. The CDR3 has 14 amino acids. Germline CDR1 and CDR2: SGHRS and YFSETQ. Here the CDR3 reads CASSLAGGGTEAFF. The CDR3 bases are TGCGCCAGCAGCTTGGCCGGGGGGGGGACTGAAGCTTTCTTT. The whole variable domain, filled in from reference TRBV5-1 and TRBJ1-1, reads KAGVTQTPRYLIKTRGQQVTLSCSPISGHRSVSWYQQTPGQGLQFLFEYFSETQRNKGNFPGRFSGRQFSNSRSEMNVSTLELGDSALYLCASSLAGGGTEAFFGQGTRLTVV.

The chain has TRBV5-1 and TRBJ2-5; 11 bases are a match to TRBD2. CDR3 length: 13 residues. Germline lookup yields CDR1 SGHRS and CDR2 YFSETQ. The V gene end was trimmed by 5 bases and the J gene end by 4 bases; junction bases not matched to a gene: 1. CDR3 bases: TGCGCCAGCAGACTAGCGGGAGCAGAGACCCAGTACTTC. It is translated as CASRLAGAETQYF.

This clone turned up a few times. The V call is TRBV5-1, the J call TRBJ2-5, with TRBD2 identical over 7 bases. J gave up 1 base and V 6 bases, and 9 bases lay outside the gene matches. This CDR3 contains 15 residues. Germline V gene data show CDR1 as SGHRS and CDR2 as YFSETQ. CDR3 bases: TGCGCCAGCACCCCGGGGGGTCGGGCCCAAGAGACCCAGTACTTC. Translation gives CASTPGGRAQETQYF.

This sequence joins TRBV4-2 and TRBJ2-5; 10 nucleotides match TRBD2. J was trimmed by 2 bases and V by 4 bases; bases with no gene match: 7. The CDR3 is 16 amino acids. Germline V gene data show CDR1 as LGHNA and CDR2 as YNFKEQ. CDR3 nucleotides: TGTGCCAGCAGCCCCTCCCTGACTAGCGGGCAAGAGACCCAGTACTTC. It yields the protein CASSPSLTSGQETQYF.

This clone occurred a few times. One end of the junction varies from germline; a read error may be responsible. The V and J genes are TRBV4-3 and TRBJ2-7; D remains unclear. CDR3 length equals 13 residues. Germline V CDR1 and CDR2: LGHNA, YSLEER. The CDR3 protein is CASSQDLKLDLSF. CDR3 bases: TGCGCCAGCAGCCAAGATCTGAAGCTAGATCTATCCTTC.

CDR3 region: CSAPWREGYTF. The CDR3 DNA sequence: TGCAGTGCCCCCTGGAGGGAGGGCTACACCTTC. The chain carries TRBV20-1 and TRBJ1-2; D gene ambiguous. Germline CDR1 reads DFQATT; CDR2 reads SNEGSKA (reference sequence). CDR3 length: 11 amino acids. V lost 6 bases, J lost 8 bases, and 13 bases lay in between.

The chain recombines TRBV19 with TRBJ2-1; TRBD2 agrees at 7 bases. The CDR3 runs 15 residues. Germline CDR1 LNHDA, CDR2 SQIVND (reference sequence). V lost 5 bases, J lost 0 bases, and 4 bases stayed unmatched. The DNA of the CDR3 is TGTGCCAGTAGTTCACTAGCGTTCTCCTACAATGAGCAGTTCTTC. Protein: CASSSLAFSYNEQFF.

The chain uses TRBV6-1 and TRBJ1-5; TRBD1 agrees at 7 bases. The V gene's germline CDR1 is MNHNS and CDR2 SASEGT. The V segment lost 8 bases and the J segment 6 bases; nucleotides outside the gene matches: 10. This CDR3 region has 14 residues. Here the CDR3 reads CASWDRRGTQPQHF. The CDR3 nucleotides read TGTGCCAGCTGGGACAGAAGGGGAACTCAGCCCCAGCATTTT.

V and J are TRBV2 and TRBJ1-2; TRBD1 aligns across 9 bases. Trimming cost V 7 bases and J 2 bases; bases outside gene matches: 5. The CDR3 contains 14 residues. Germline CDR1 is SNHLY and CDR2 is FYNNEI. The CDR3 is CASTETGGNYGYTF. In DNA, the CDR3 is TGTGCCAGCACCGAGACAGGGGGGAACTATGGCTACACCTTC.

The V gene is TRBV7-9, the J gene TRBJ1-6; the D gene is possibly TRBD1 (6 bases). Germline values: CDR1 SEHNR, CDR2 FQNEAQ (reference sequence). The CDR3 consists of 15 residues. V lost 5 bases to trimming and J lost 0 bases, with 8 bases between them. In DNA form, the CDR3 reads TGTGCCAGCAGCCAGGACAGCTCCTATAATTCACCCCTCCACTTT. Translation: CASSQDSSYNSPLHF.

This clone was observed a few times. One end of the junction is discordant with germline, which a read error may explain. V gene TRBV7-7 combines with J gene TRBJ2-5, with D unresolved. This CDR3 spans 14 amino acids. Germline loops: CDR1 SSHAT, CDR2 FNYEAQ (reference sequence). CDR3 nucleotide sequence: TGTGCTAGCAGCTTAGGTACTAACCAAGAGACCCAGTACTTC. Translated, it gives CASSLGTNQETQYF.

This clone was picked up a small number of times. CDR3 protein: CASYRMEAYGYTF. The CDR3 DNA reads TGTGCCAGCTACAGGATGGAAGCCTATGGCTACACCTTC. The chain employs TRBV5-4 and TRBJ1-2; a weak D match, TRBD1 (5 bases). The CDR3 spans 13 residues. From germline, CDR1 is SGHNT and CDR2 YYREEE (reference sequence). Trimming took off 7 bases at V and 4 bases at J, with 14 bases between the two ends.

This clone was counted a few times. The chain joins TRBV7-6 to TRBJ2-6; 8 nucleotides align to TRBD1. Germline V gene lookup returns CDR1 SGHVS and CDR2 FNYEAQ. This CDR3 region has 16 residues. V trimming: 5 bases; J trimming: 4 bases; junction bases outside the gene matches: 7. CDR3 coding DNA: TGTGCCAGCAGCGTTCGACAGGGGTTCGGGGCCAACGTCCTGACTTTC. It encodes CASSVRQGFGANVLTF.

The chain employs TRBV2 and TRBJ1-2; TRBD1 might be the D (5 bases). Germline V gene sequence: CDR1 SNHLY, CDR2 FYNNEI. CDR3 length: 13 residues. The germline V and J ends were trimmed by 4 bases and 7 bases, with 13 bases remaining between them. CDR3 coding DNA: TGTGCCAGCAGTGTCAAAGGGGCCGGTGGCTACACCTTC. It is translated as CASSVKGAGGYTF.

This chain joins TRBV4-2 and TRBJ1-2; 10 positions agree with TRBD1. The V segment lost 0 bases and the J segment 7 bases; nucleotides outside the gene matches: 8. There are 16 residues in the CDR3. Germline loops: CDR1 LGHNA, CDR2 YNFKEQ. The DNA of the CDR3 is TGTGCCAGCAGCCAAGAACCGGGACAGGGGTTTTCTGGCTACACCTTC. Translating it yields CASSQEPGQGFSGYTF.

The chain recombines TRBV5-6 with TRBJ1-4, with TRBD1 as a possible D gene (5 bases). The V gene lost 2 bases and the J gene lost 5 bases, with 10 bases spanning the gap. Germline-derived CDR1 and CDR2 are SGHDT and YYEEEE. This CDR3 contains 14 residues. The chain's CDR3 is CASSFFRGNEKLFF. DNA for the CDR3: TGTGCCAGCAGCTTCTTTAGGGGCAATGAAAAACTGTTTTTT.

DNA of the CDR3: TGTGCCAGCTCACCAAGGACAGGGGGCGAAGGCACTGAAGCTTTCTTT. Encoded protein: CASSPRTGGEGTEAFF. The chain joins TRBV18 to TRBJ1-1, with TRBD1 matching over 11 bases. J gave up 4 bases and V 2 bases, and 6 bases lay outside the gene matches. The CDR3 has 16 amino acids. Germline assignment: CDR1 KGHSH and CDR2 LQKENI.

The chain links TRBV5-1 to TRBJ1-2; the D gene is possibly TRBD1 (6 bases). The CDR3 totals 15 residues. Germline values: CDR1 SGHRS, CDR2 YFSETQ. V lost 3 bases to trimming and J lost 6 bases, with 18 bases between them. The CDR3 sequence: CASSSLQGKADGYTF. DNA of the CDR3: TGCGCCAGCAGCTCCCTCCAGGGGAAGGCGGATGGCTACACCTTC.

This clone appeared a few times. This chain joins TRBV5-1 and TRBJ2-5, with 7 bases identical to TRBD1. There are 15 residues in the CDR3. Trimming took 4 bases from V and 4 from J; bases not matched to a gene: 10. CDR1 and CDR2 from the germline V gene are SGHRS and YFSETQ. This CDR3 is CASSPLKGAGETQYF. CDR3 DNA sequence: TGCGCCAGCAGCCCACTTAAGGGGGCCGGAGAGACCCAGTACTTC. Using reference TRBV5-1 and TRBJ2-5 for the parts outside the CDR3, the full variable domain is KAGVTQTPRYLIKTRGQQVTLSCSPISGHRSVSWYQQTPGQGLQFLFEYFSETQRNKGNFPGRFSGRQFSNSRSEMNVSTLELGDSALYLCASSPLKGAGETQYFGPGTRLLVL.

This chain uses TRBV11-2 with TRBJ2-1, with TRBD1 identical over 9 bases. The CDR3 loop spans 15 amino acids. With 5 bases clipped from V and 5 bases from J, the junction kept 7 bases outside the gene matches. Germline-derived CDR1 and CDR2 are SGHAT and FQNNGV. CDR3 nucleotide sequence: TGTGCCAGCAGCCTCGACAGGGGGGGGGACAATGAGCAGTTCTTC. Translated: CASSLDRGGDNEQFF.

This clone showed up just a few times. V and J are TRBV4-1 and TRBJ2-7; no clear D. The V end lost 0 bases, the J end lost 2 bases, and 11 bases lay between the germline ends. The germline CDR1 and CDR2 sequences are MGHRA and YSYEKL. There are 15 residues in the CDR3. CDR3 in amino acids: CASSQEVNLAYEQYF. CDR3 DNA sequence: TGCGCCAGCAGCCAAGAGGTAAACTTAGCCTACGAGCAGTACTTC.

The CDR3 is CASSALRREGLREQYF. Written as DNA, the CDR3 is TGTGCCAGCAGTGCACTTCGGAGGGAGGGCCTGCGGGAGCAGTACTTC. The V and J genes are TRBV2 and TRBJ2-7; TRBD2 matches at 7 bases. V shed 4 bases and J 7 bases; nucleotides not matched to a gene: 16. Germline-derived CDR1 and CDR2 are SNHLY and FYNNEI. The CDR3 loop spans 16 amino acids. Together with reference TRBV2 and TRBJ2-7, the CDR3 gives the full variable domain: EPEVTQTPSHQVTQMGQEVILRCVPISNHLYFYWYRQILGQKVEFLVSFYNNEISEKSEIFDDQFSVERPDGSNFTLKIRSTKLEDSAMYFCASSALRREGLREQYFGPGTRLTVT.

The sample holds a few counts of this clone. The chain carries TRBV2 and TRBJ2-1, with a weak D call TRBD2 (6 bases). V shed 8 bases and J shed 2 bases, with 16 bases lying between them. The CDR3 covers 15 residues. Germline CDR1 is SNHLY and CDR2 is FYNNEI. The CDR3 is CASAGDGTPYNEQFF. In nucleotides, the CDR3 is TGTGCCAGCGCAGGTGATGGGACTCCCTACAATGAGCAGTTCTTC.

This clone was detected only a few times. This chain joins TRBV2 and TRBJ2-2; no reliable D call. The CDR3 loop spans 13 amino acids. V was clipped by 8 bases and J by 1 base, with 8 bases between them. The germline gives CDR1 SNHLY, CDR2 FYNNEI. CDR3 loop: CASCRGNTGELFF. The CDR3 DNA sequence: TGTGCCAGCTGTAGAGGGAACACCGGGGAGCTGTTTTTT.

This clone was seen a handful of times. V and J are TRBV2 and TRBJ2-3; maybe TRBD2 (6 bases). This CDR3 has 15 amino acids. CDR1 is SNHLY, CDR2 FYNNEI, per germline. The V end lost 0 bases, the J end lost 3 bases, and 10 bases lay between the germline ends. The DNA for the CDR3 is TGTGCCAGCAGTGAAGCGCTAGCGAGGACAGATACGCAGTATTTT. This translates into CASSEALARTDTQYF.